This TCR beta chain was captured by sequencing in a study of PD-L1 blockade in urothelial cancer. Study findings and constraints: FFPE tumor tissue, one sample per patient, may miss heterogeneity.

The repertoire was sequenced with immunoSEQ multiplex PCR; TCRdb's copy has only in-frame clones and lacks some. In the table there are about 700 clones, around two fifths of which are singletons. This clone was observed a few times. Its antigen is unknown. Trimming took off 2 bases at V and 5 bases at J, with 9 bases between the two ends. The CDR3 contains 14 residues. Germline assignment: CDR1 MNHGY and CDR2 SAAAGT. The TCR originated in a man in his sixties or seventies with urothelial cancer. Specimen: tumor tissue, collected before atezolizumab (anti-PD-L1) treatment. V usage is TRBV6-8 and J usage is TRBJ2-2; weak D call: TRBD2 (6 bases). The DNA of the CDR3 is TGTGCCAGCAGTTACGGAGGAGGGACCGGGGAGCTGTTTTTT. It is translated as CASSYGGGTGELFF.